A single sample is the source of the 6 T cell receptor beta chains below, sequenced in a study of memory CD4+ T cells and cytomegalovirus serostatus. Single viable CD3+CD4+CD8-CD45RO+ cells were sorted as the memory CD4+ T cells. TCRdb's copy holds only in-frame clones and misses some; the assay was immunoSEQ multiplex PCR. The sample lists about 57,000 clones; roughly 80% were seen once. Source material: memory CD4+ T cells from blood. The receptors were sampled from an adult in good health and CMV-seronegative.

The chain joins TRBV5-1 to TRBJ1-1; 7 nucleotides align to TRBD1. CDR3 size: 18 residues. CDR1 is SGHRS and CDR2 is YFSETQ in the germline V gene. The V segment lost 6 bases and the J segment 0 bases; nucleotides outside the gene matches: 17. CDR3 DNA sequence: TGCGCCAGCATGGACAGGCGTCCCGGGGGCCCAATGAACACTGAAGCTTTCTTT. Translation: CASMDRRPGGPMNTEAFF.

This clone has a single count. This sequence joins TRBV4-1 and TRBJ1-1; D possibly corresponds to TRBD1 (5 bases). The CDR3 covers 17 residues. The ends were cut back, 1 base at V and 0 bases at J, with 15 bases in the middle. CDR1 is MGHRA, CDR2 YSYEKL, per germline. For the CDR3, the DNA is TGCGCCAGCAGCCAAGGGCCCCCCAGGGCCATGAACACTGAAGCTTTCTTT. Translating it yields CASSQGPPRAMNTEAFF.

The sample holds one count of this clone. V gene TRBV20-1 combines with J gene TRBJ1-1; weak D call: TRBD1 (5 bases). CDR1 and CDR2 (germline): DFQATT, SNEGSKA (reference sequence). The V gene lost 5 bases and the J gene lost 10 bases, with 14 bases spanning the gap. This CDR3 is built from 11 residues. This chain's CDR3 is CSARSGGAAFF. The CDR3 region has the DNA TGCAGTGCTCGCTCCGGCGGGGCAGCTTTCTTT.

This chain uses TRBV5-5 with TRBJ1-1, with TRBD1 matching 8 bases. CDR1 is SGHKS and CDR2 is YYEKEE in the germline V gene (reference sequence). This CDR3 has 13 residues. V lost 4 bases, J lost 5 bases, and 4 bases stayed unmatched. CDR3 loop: CASSPDRGTEAFF. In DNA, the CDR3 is TGTGCCAGCAGCCCCGACAGGGGTACTGAAGCTTTCTTT.

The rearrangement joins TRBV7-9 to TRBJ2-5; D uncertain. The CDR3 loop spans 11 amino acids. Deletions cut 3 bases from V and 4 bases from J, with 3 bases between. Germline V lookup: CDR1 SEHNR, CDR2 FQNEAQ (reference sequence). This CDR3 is CASSFSETQYF. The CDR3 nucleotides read TGTGCCAGCAGCTTCTCAGAGACCCAGTACTTC.

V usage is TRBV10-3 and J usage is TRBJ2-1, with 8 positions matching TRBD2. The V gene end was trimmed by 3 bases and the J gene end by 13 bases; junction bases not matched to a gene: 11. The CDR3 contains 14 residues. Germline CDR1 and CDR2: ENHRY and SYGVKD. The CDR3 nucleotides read TGTGCCATCAGTGACGCAGCGAAAAGCGGGGGTCAGTTCTTC. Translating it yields CAISDAAKSGGQFF.